Listed below are T cell receptor beta chains from one sample, sequenced in a study of patients and donors after allogeneic stem cell transplantation. TCRdb analysed the RT-PCR reads with MiXCR anew, one entry per CDR3 protein. Altogether 400,000 to 450,000 distinct CDR3 sequences are present, approximately 16% being singletons, with the ten largest covering 7% to 7.5%. The sequenced sample consisted of blood, either unsorted or a sorted T cell fraction (not recorded which). These receptors all stem from a human donor who was either an allogeneic HSCT recipient or a stem cell or donor lymphocyte infusion donor (not recorded which). It is not recorded whose cells these are; they may come from a transplant donor. CDR3s include the opening cysteine and the closing phenylalanine or tryptophan. The D gene is left open where the match is weak. Clone size is shown for a subset of rows, as once, few, many or a class of expanded clone.

V	J	D	size	DNA	CDR3
TRBV6-1	TRBJ2-2	TRBD2	NA	TGTGCCAGCAGTGGACGGACTAGCGACGGGGAGCTGTTTTTT	CASSGRTSDGELFF
TRBV20-1	TRBJ2-2	NA	few	TGCAGTGCTAGGGGACTGGGGCCGAACACCGGGGAGCTGTTTTTT	CSARGLGPNTGELFF
TRBV2	TRBJ2-3	NA	NA	TGTGCCAGCAACCAGGGGCGGACAGATACGCAGTATTTT	CASNQGRTDTQYF
TRBV27	TRBJ1-6	TRBD1	NA	TGTGCCAGCAGTTCAAAGACAGGGGTTAGTTCACCCCTCCACTTT	CASSSKTGVSSPLHF
TRBV5-1	TRBJ2-7	NA	many	TGCGCCAGCAGCTTGGCCGTCAGCTCCTACGAGCAGTACTTC	CASSLAVSSYEQYF
TRBV11-3	TRBJ2-1	TRBD2	few	TGTGCCAGCAGCTTAGATCTAGCGGGTAGAAGCAATGAGCAGTTCTTC	CASSLDLAGRSNEQFF
TRBV5-1	TRBJ1-2	NA	few	TGCGCCAGCAGCTTGTGGGCAGGGGAGGACGGCTACACCTTC	CASSLWAGEDGYTF
TRBV12-3/TRBV12-4	TRBJ2-5	NA	many	TGTGCCAGCAGTCCCTCGCAACCGCAAGAGACCCAGTACTTC	CASSPSQPQETQYF
TRBV4-3	TRBJ1-1	NA	NA	TGCGCCAGCAGCCAAGACGCCTTTTGGAACACTGAAGCTTTCTTT	CASSQDAFWNTEAFF
TRBV29-1	TRBJ1-4	NA	NA	TGCAGCGTTTCCGAGACAGGCCCAAGTGAAAAACTGTTTTTT	CSVSETGPSEKLFF
TRBV13	TRBJ2-7	NA	NA	TGTGCCAGCAGCTTAGCAGGTTTAGGCGAGCAGTACTTC	CASSLAGLGEQYF
TRBV5-4	TRBJ2-7	TRBD1	NA	TGTGCCAGCAGCTTGTGGCCGGACAGGGACTCCTACGAGCAGTACTTC	CASSLWPDRDSYEQYF
TRBV5-1	TRBJ2-3	TRBD2	many	TGCGCCAGCAGCTTGGAAGTAGCGGGGCCAGCAAATGCCGATACGCAGTATTTT	CASSLEVAGPANADTQYF
TRBV20-1	TRBJ1-1	NA	NA	TGCAGTGTCTTTAGGGCAGGCCGTCCGGCTTTCTTT	CSVFRAGRPAFF
TRBV27	TRBJ2-1	TRBD2	NA	TGTGCCAGCAGCCGACTAGCGGGAGTAAGGGGGGGCAATGAGCAGTTCTTC	CASSRLAGVRGGNEQFF
TRBV21-1	TRBJ1-1	NA	NA	TGTGCCAGCTTCTTTTACACTGAAGCTTTCTTT	CASFFYTEAFF
TRBV14	TRBJ2-1	NA	NA	TGTGCCAGCAGCATCGGGGGATTTAAGGCTCTCTACAATGAGCAGTTCTTC	CASSIGGFKALYNEQFF
TRBV7-2	TRBJ2-2	NA	NA	TGTGCCAGTATGGAACACCACACCGGGGAGCTGTTTTTT	CASMEHHTGELFF
TRBV12-3/TRBV12-4	TRBJ1-2	NA	few	TGTGCCAGCAGTTTTCGGGGGGGTGAGAGCTATGGCTACACCTTC	CASSFRGGESYGYTF
TRBV29-1	TRBJ2-2	NA	NA	TGCAGCGTATTGATTGGGGGGCATAACACCGGGGAGCTGTTTTTT	CSVLIGGHNTGELFF
TRBV20-1	TRBJ1-2	NA	NA	TGCAGTGCTAGATCGGGCAGCTATGGCTACACCTTC	CSARSGSYGYTF
TRBV11-3	TRBJ2-3	NA	NA	TGTGCCAGCAGCGGGACCCGGAGCGCAGATACGCAGTATTTT	CASSGTRSADTQYF
TRBV12-3/TRBV12-4	TRBJ1-2	NA	many	TGTGCCAGCAGTTTCGGGCTTTATGGCTACACCTTC	CASSFGLYGYTF
TRBV6-2/TRBV6-3	TRBJ2-7	NA	many	TGTGCCAGCAGTTACTCGACCTACGAGCAGTACTTC	CASSYSTYEQYF
TRBV18	TRBJ1-1	NA	many	TGTGCCAGCTCACCTACTATTGACACTGAAGCTTTCTTT	CASSPTIDTEAFF
TRBV19	TRBJ2-5	NA	few	TGTGCCAGTAGTATCTTCGGAACATTC	CASSIFGTF
TRBV4-1	TRBJ1-1	TRBD1	many	TGCGCCAGCAGCCAAGCTGGCGCAGGGGGCACTGAAGCTTTCTTT	CASSQAGAGGTEAFF
TRBV9	TRBJ2-1	TRBD2	few	TGTGCCAGCAGCGTAGAGGGACTAGCGGTGAAGCAGTTCTTC	CASSVEGLAVKQFF
TRBV12-3/TRBV12-4	TRBJ2-5	TRBD2	few	TGTGCCAGCAGTTCCAAACCCCGGACTAGCGGACAAGAGACCCAGTACTTC	CASSSKPRTSGQETQYF
TRBV11-2	TRBJ2-7	NA	few	TGTGCCAGCAGCTATACGACTAGGACCCAGCGGCCTAGCTCCTACGAGCAGTACTTC	CASSYTTRTQRPSSYEQYF
TRBV12-3/TRBV12-4	TRBJ2-5	NA	many	TGTGCCAGCAGTTCCTCGGGGCGGGGGACCCAGTACTTC	CASSSSGRGTQYF